This TCR beta chain was observed in a study of cytomegalovirus exposure and HLA in healthy donors. Study summary: One earlier analysis, a look at 150 million to 200 million T cells, found about 100 million unique TCR beta sequences. Whole-study results and caveats: Earlier results showed most TCR beta V segments being productive about 87% or about 30% of the time. Researchers reported in a later analysis that a missense DCLRE1C variant was tied to TCR beta V- and J-gene trimming.

The PCR used 60 Vbeta and 13 Jbeta primers. The protocol was immunoSEQ multiplex PCR, while the TCRdb copy is restricted to in-frame clones and leaves out a portion. This sample has under 200,000 clones, with roughly 80% found just once. V dropped 1 base and J dropped 0; count of bases not matched to a gene: 11. The CDR3 is 21 residues long. Germline-derived CDR1 and CDR2 are LGHNA and YSLEER. About this clone: The antigen remains undetermined.

Source material: PBMCs. The source of this sequence is a male donor in good health and CMV-seropositive. This chain connects TRBV4-3 to TRBJ2-1; 14 bases map to TRBD2. The CDR3 loop is CASSQGGRTSGGPSSYNEQFF. CDR3 coding DNA: TGCGCCAGCAGCCAAGGGGGTCGGACTAGCGGGGGGCCCTCCTCCTACAATGAGCAGTTCTTC.